One TCR beta chain is described in this entry. The germline gives CDR1 SQVTM, CDR2 ANQGSEA. This CDR3 is 14 amino acids long. With V trimmed by 2 bases and J by 5 bases, 6 bases remained unmatched. cDNA reverse transcribed from extracted RNA served as the sequencing template. Generated by immunoSEQ multiplex PCR, the TCRdb table keeps only in-frame clones and is missing some. The sample includes 180,000 or so clones, roughly 50% seen only once; the top ten take more than 5.5%. Treatment reported: oral pan-JAK inhibitor, 5-10 mg twice daily. Sorting separated CD4+ and CD8+ T cells out of PBMCs. The sample originates from a study of CD8+ T cells in alopecia areata.

The chain uses TRBV29-1 and TRBJ2-5; TRBD2 matches 9 bases. The specimen was CD4+ T cells sorted from blood, collected at week 24, from a patient treated with tofacitinib. The clonotype originates from a human donor with alopecia areata. The CDR3 region is CSVELAGELETQYF. The CDR3 DNA reads TGCAGCGTTGAATTAGCGGGGGAATTGGAGACCCAGTACTTC. Drawing the rest from reference TRBV29-1 and TRBJ2-5, the complete variable domain is SAVISQKPSRDICQRGTSLTIQCQVDSQVTMMFWYRQQPGQSLTLIATANQGSEATYESGFVIDKFPISRPNLTFSTLTVSNMSPEDSSIYLCSVELAGELETQYFGPGTRLLVL.